This entry describes one T cell receptor beta chain. Its antigen is not known. This CDR3 comprises 15 residues. Trimming shortened V by 4 bases and J by 0 bases, and 10 bases separated the two germline ends. Germline V lookup: CDR1 LNHDA, CDR2 SQIVND (reference sequence). This sample was taken from a study of blood T cells in healthy people across ages. Study-level results: Estimates of diversity drawn from one million T cells were considered underestimates.

Next came a second PCR, run for about 6 to 11 cycles, which used a sample-barcoded 5' primer along with a J-beta primer mix. Each CDR3 protein gets one entry after TCRdb re-called the 5' RACE reads with MiXCR. The table records fewer than 650,000 distinct CDR3 sequences, about 27% of them present only once. These same data were also listed under a study on T cells of mothers and their children. According to that study: Versus unrelated pairs, overlap was slightly higher in related mother-child pairs, without reaching significance.

V gene TRBV19 combines with J gene TRBJ1-3; D is uncertain. The origin of this receptor is a boy younger than 10 in good health. Input material: blood. CDR3 nucleotides: TGTGCCAGTAGTAGGTGGGAGAGCTCTGGAAACACCATATATTTT. Amino acids: CASSRWESSGNTIYF.